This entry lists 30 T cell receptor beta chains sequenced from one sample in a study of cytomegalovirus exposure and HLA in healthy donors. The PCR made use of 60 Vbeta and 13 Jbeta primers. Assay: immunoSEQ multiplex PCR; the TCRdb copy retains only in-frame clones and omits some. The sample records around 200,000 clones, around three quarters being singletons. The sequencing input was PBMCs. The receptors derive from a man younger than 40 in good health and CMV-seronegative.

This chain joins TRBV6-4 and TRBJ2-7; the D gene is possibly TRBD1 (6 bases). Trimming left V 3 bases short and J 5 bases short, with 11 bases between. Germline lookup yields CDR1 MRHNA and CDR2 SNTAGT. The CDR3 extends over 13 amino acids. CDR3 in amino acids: CASSEGRGNEQYF. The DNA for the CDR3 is TGTGCCAGCAGTGAGGGCAGGGGTAACGAGCAGTACTTC.

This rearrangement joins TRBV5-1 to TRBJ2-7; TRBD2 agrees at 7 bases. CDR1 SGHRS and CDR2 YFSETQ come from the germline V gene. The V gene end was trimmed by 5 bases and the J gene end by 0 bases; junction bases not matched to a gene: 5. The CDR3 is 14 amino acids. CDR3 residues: CASSLRESSYEQYF. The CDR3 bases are TGCGCCAGCAGTCTGCGGGAGAGCTCCTACGAGCAGTACTTC.

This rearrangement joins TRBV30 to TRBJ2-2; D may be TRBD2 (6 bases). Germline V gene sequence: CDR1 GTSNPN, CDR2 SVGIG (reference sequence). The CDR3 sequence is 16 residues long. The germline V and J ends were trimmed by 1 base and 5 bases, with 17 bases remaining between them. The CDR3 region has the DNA TGTGCCTGGAGTGGGTTAGTGGGACTCATGACCGGGGAGCTGTTTTTT. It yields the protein CAWSGLVGLMTGELFF.

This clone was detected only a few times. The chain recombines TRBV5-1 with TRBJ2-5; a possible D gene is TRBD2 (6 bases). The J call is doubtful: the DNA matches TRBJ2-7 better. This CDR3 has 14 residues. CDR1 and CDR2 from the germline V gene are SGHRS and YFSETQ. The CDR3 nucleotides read TGCGCCAGCAGCCCCAGTCCAGGGACTTACGAGCAGTACTTC. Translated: CASSPSPGTYEQYF.

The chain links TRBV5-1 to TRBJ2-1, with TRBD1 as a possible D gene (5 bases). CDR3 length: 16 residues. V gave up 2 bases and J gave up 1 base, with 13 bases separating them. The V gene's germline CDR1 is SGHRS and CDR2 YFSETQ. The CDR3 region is CASSFTGPPSYNEQFF. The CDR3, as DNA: TGCGCCAGCAGCTTTACAGGCCCCCCTTCCTACAATGAGCAGTTCTTC.

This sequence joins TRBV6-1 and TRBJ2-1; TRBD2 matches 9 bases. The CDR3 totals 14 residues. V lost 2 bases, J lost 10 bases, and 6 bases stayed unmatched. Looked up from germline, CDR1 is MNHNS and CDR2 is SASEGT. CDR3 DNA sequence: TGTGCCAGCAGTGAATTAGCGGGAGCAGGAGAGCAGTTCTTC. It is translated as CASSELAGAGEQFF.

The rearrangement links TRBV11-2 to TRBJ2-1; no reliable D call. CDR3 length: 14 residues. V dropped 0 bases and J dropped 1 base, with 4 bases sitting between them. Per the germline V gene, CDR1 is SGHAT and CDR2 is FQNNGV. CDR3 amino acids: CASSLDGSYNEQFF. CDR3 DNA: TGTGCCAGCAGCTTAGACGGGTCCTACAATGAGCAGTTCTTC. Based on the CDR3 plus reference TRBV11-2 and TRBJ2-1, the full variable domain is EAGVAQSPRYKIIEKRQSVAFWCNPISGHATLYWYQQILGQGPKLLIQFQNNGVVDDSQLPKDRFSAERLKGVDSTLKIQPAKLEDSAVYLCASSLDGSYNEQFFGPGTRLTVL.

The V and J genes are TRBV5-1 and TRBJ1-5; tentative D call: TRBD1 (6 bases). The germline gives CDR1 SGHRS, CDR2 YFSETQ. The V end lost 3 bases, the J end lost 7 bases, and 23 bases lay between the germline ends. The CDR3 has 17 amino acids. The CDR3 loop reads CASSSYGTGGLGQPQHF. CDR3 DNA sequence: TGCGCCAGCAGCTCGTATGGTACTGGGGGCCTTGGGCAGCCCCAGCATTTT.

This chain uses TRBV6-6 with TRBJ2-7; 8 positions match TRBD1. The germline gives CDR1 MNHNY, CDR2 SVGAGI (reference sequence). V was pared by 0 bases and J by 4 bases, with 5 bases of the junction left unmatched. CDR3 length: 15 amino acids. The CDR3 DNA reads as TGTGCCAGCAGTTACTCTGGGCAGGGGGCTTACGAGCAGTACTTC. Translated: CASSYSGQGAYEQYF.

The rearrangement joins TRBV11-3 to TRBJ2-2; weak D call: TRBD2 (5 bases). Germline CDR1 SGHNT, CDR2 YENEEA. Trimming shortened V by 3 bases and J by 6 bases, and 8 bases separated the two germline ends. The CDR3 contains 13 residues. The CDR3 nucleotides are TGTGCCAGCAGCTTGGAGGATTCCGGGGAGCTGTTTTTT. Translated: CASSLEDSGELFF.

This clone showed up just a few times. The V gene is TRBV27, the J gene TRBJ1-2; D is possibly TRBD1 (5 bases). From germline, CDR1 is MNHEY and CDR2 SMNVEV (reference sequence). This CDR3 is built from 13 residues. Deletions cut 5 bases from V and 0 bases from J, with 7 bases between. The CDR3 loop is CASSETANYGYTF. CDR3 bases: TGTGCCAGCAGTGAGACAGCTAACTATGGCTACACCTTC.

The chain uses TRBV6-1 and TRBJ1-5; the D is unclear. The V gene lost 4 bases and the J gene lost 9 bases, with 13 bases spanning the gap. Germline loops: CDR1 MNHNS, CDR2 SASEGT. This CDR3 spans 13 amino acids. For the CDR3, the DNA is TGTGCCAGCAGTGCCTATGAAATATGGCCCCAGCATTTT. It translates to CASSAYEIWPQHF.

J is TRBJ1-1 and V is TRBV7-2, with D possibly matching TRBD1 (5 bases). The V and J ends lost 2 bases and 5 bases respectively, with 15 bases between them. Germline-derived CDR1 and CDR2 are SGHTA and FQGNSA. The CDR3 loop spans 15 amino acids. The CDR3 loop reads CASSLLGGTITEAFF. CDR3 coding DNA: TGTGCCAGCAGCTTACTGGGGGGGACGATTACTGAAGCTTTCTTT. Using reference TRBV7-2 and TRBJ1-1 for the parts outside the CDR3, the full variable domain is GAGVSQSPSNKVTEKGKDVELRCDPISGHTALYWYRQSLGQGLEFLIYFQGNSAPDKSGLPSDRFSAERTGGSVSTLTIQRTQQEDSAVYLCASSLLGGTITEAFFGQGTRLTVV.

For the CDR3, the DNA is TGTGCCACCGACCGGGGGTGGCGGGAGGGCCCCTACGAGCAGTACTTC. It is translated as CATDRGWREGPYEQYF. The V call is TRBV10-3, the J call TRBJ2-7, with 9 bases lining up with TRBD2. Germline V gives CDR1 ENHRY, CDR2 SYGVKD. Unmatched junction bases numbered 15, after V lost 10 bases and J lost 2 bases. The CDR3 contains 16 residues.

The CDR3 nucleotides read TGTGCCAGCAGTCCGGTCGGGAGAATGAACACTGAAGCTTTCTTT. Translated: CASSPVGRMNTEAFF. V is TRBV6-5 and J is TRBJ1-1; D unclear. This CDR3 has 15 amino acids. Between the trimmed V and J ends, which lost 5 bases and 0 bases, there was a span of 13 bases. Germline values: CDR1 MNHEY, CDR2 SVGAGI.

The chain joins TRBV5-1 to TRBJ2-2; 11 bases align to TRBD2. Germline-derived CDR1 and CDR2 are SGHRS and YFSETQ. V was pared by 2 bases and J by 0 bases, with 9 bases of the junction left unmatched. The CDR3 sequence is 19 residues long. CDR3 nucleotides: TGCGCCAGCAGCTTTTGGCAGACTAGCGGGACGGCGAACACCGGGGAGCTGTTTTTT. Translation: CASSFWQTSGTANTGELFF.

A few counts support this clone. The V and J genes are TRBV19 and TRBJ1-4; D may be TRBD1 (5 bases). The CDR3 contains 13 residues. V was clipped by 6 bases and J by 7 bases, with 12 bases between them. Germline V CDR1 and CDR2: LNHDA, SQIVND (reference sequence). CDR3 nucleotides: TGTGCCAGTAGCGCGGGGCTAGGTGAAAAACTGTTTTTT. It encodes CASSAGLGEKLFF.

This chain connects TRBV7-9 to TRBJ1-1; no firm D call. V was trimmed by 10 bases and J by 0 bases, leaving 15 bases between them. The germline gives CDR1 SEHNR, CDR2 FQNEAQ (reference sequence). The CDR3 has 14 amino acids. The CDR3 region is CAILKIPMNTEAFF. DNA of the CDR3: TGTGCCATCCTAAAGATTCCCATGAACACTGAAGCTTTCTTT.

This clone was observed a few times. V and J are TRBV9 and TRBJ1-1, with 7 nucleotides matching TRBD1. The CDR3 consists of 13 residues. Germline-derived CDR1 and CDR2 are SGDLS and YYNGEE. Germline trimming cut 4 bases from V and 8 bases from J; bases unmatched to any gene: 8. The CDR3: CASSSRQGGEAFF. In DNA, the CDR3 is TGTGCCAGCAGCTCCAGACAGGGCGGAGAAGCTTTCTTT.

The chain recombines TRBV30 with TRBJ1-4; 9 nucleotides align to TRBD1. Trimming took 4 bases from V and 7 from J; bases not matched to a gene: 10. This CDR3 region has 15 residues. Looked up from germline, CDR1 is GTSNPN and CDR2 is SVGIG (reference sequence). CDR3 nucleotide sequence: TGTGCCTGGACTCACCGGGACAGGGCGACTGAAAAACTGTTTTTT. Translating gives CAWTHRDRATEKLFF.

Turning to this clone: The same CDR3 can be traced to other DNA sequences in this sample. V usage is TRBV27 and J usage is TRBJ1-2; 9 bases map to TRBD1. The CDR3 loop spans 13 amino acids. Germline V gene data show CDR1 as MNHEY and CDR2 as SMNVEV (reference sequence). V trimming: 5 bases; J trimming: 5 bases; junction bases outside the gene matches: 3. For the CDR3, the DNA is TGTGCCAGCAGTCTAGGGACAGGGTATGGCTACACCTTC. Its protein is CASSLGTGYGYTF.

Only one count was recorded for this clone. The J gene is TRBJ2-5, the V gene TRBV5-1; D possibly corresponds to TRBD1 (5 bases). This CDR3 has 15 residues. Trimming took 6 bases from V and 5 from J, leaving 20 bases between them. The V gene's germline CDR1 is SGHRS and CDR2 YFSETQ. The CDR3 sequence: CASITRPGAPETQYF. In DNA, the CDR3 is TGCGCCAGCATTACGAGACCTGGGGCCCCGGAGACCCAGTACTTC.

CDR3 protein: CASSLEQSNEKLFF. CDR3 DNA: TGTGCCAGCAGTTTGGAACAGTCGAATGAAAAACTGTTTTTT. The rearrangement links TRBV28 to TRBJ1-4; D gene uncertain. Trimming stripped 3 bases from V and 5 bases from J, with 10 bases between. The germline gives CDR1 MDHEN, CDR2 SYDVKM. The CDR3 is 14 amino acids.

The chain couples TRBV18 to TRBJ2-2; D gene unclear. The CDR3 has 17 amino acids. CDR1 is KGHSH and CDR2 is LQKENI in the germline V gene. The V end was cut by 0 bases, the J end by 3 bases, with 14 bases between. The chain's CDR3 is CASSPPLPQPHTGELFF. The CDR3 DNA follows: TGTGCCAGCTCACCACCCCTCCCACAGCCCCACACCGGGGAGCTGTTTTTT.

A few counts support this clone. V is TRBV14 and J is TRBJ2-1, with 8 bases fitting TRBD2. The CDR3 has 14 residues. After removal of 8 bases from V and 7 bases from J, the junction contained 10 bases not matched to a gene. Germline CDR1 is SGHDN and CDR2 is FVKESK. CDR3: CASDRAGEPNEQFF. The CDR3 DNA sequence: TGTGCCAGCGATAGAGCGGGAGAGCCGAATGAGCAGTTCTTC. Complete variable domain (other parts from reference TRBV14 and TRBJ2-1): EAGVTQFPSHSVIEKGQTVTLRCDPISGHDNLYWYRRVMGKEIKFLLHFVKESKQDESGMPNNRFLAERTGGTYSTLKVQPAELEDSGVYFCASDRAGEPNEQFFGPGTRLTVL.

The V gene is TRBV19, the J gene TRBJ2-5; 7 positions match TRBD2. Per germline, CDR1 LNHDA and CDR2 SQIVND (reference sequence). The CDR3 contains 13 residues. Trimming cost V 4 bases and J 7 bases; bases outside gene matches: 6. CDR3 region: CASSTGGVVTQYF. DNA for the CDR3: TGTGCCAGTAGTACGGGGGGAGTGGTGACCCAGTACTTC.

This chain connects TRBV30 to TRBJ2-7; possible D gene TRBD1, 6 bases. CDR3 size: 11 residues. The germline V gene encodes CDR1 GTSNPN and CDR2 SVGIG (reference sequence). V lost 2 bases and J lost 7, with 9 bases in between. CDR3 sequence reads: CAWSPGTEQYF. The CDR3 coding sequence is TGTGCCTGGAGTCCCGGGACAGAGCAGTACTTC.

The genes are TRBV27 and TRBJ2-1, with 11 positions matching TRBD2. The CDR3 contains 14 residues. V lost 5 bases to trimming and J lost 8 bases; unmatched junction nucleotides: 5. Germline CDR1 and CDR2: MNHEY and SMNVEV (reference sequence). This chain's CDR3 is CASSDGTSGDEQFF. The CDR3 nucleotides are TGTGCCAGCAGTGACGGGACTAGCGGCGATGAGCAGTTCTTC.

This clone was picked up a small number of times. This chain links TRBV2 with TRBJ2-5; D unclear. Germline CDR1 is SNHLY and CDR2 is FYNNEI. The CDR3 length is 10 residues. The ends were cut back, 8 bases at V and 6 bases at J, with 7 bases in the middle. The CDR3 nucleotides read TGTGCCAGCTCTTCCCAGACCCAGTACTTC. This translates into CASSSQTQYF.

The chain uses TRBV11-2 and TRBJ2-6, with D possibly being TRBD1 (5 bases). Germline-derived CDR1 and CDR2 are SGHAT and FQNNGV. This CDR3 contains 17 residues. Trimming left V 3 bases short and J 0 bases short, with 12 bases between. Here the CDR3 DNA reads TGTGCCAGCAGCTTCTCAGGGTCGCTCTCTGGGGCCAACGTCCTGACTTTC. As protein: CASSFSGSLSGANVLTF.